The 25 T cell receptor beta chains listed next were all sequenced from one sample in a study of shared clonotypes between healthy human individuals. TCRdb's table, derived via immunoSEQ multiplex PCR, lists solely in-frame clones and lacks some. The sample yields about 2.3 million clones, more than 80% seen once. Sequencing was performed on naive CD4+ T cells from PBMCs. Noted subset: CD45RA+ positively selected. These receptors all stem from a man aged 18 to 30 in good health. Some clones in this sample may be carry-over from other donors' samples.

The chain couples TRBV7-2 to TRBJ2-1; TRBD2 agrees at 7 bases. With V trimmed by 4 bases and J by 8 bases, 5 bases remained unmatched. There are 13 residues in the CDR3. Germline loops: CDR1 SGHTA, CDR2 FQGNSA. CDR3 sequence (DNA): TGTGCCAGCAGCTACGAGCGGGAAGATGAGCAGTTCTTC. It translates to CASSYEREDEQFF.

This clone has more than one count but fewer than ten. V gene TRBV9 combines with J gene TRBJ1-1; D might be TRBD1 (5 bases). CDR1 and CDR2 (germline): SGDLS, YYNGEE. Trimming took off 0 bases at V and 1 base at J, with 13 bases between the two ends. The CDR3 consists of 16 residues. CDR3 bases: TGTGCCAGCAGCGTAGCTGGAGGGGAAAGGAACACTGAAGCTTTCTTT. Its translation: CASSVAGGERNTEAFF.

The gene calls are TRBV9 and TRBJ2-1; 9 nucleotides match TRBD2. CDR3 size: 15 residues. V was pared by 4 bases and J by 6 bases, with 8 bases of the junction left unmatched. Germline values: CDR1 SGDLS, CDR2 YYNGEE. CDR3: CASSLSGSFTNEQFF. The CDR3, as DNA: TGTGCCAGCAGCCTTAGCGGGAGCTTTACCAATGAGCAGTTCTTC.

The rearrangement uses TRBV5-1 and TRBJ2-1; D remains ambiguous. Germline CDR1 reads SGHRS; CDR2 reads YFSETQ. V shed 2 bases and J shed 5 bases, with 8 bases lying between them. The CDR3 runs to 13 residues. The CDR3 spells CASSFPLNNEQFF. The DNA for the CDR3 is TGCGCCAGCAGCTTCCCTTTAAACAATGAGCAGTTCTTC.

Of note for this clone: This sample also contains other DNA sequences that code for the same CDR3. This chain joins TRBV5-1 and TRBJ2-5; D is unclear. The CDR3 contains 14 residues. The V gene lost 0 bases and the J gene lost 1 base, with 7 bases spanning the gap. The germline gives CDR1 SGHRS, CDR2 YFSETQ. CDR3 residues: CASSLGQPQETQYF. DNA for the CDR3: TGCGCCAGCAGCTTGGGTCAGCCCCAAGAGACCCAGTACTTC.

J is TRBJ2-3 and V is TRBV19, with 7 nucleotides matching TRBD2. Germline CDR1 reads LNHDA; CDR2 reads SQIVND (reference sequence). Germline trimming cut 2 bases from V and 10 bases from J; bases unmatched to any gene: 9. The CDR3 is 14 amino acids. The CDR3 loop is CASSIQGGSMAQYF. The CDR3 DNA reads TGTGCCAGTAGTATACAGGGCGGGAGTATGGCGCAGTATTTT.

Only one count was recorded for this clone. J is TRBJ1-6 and V is TRBV2; D is possibly TRBD1 (6 bases). The CDR3 has 12 residues. Germline V gene lookup returns CDR1 SNHLY and CDR2 FYNNEI. This CDR3 is CAQAQGGSPLHF. Written as DNA, the CDR3 is TGTGCTCAGGCACAGGGTGGTTCACCCCTCCACTTT. Supplemented by reference TRBV2 and TRBJ1-6, the full variable domain reads EPEVTQTPSHQVTQMGQEVILRCVPISNHLYFYWYRQILGQKVEFLVSFYNNEISEKSEIFDDQFSVERPDGSNFTLKIRSTKLEDSAMYFCAQAQGGSPLHFGNGTRLTVT.

The chain employs TRBV6-5 and TRBJ2-2, with D maybe TRBD2 (5 bases). In germline, CDR1 is MNHEY, CDR2 SVGAGI. Trimming shortened V by 2 bases and J by 5 bases, and 12 bases separated the two germline ends. This CDR3 has 15 amino acids. The CDR3 DNA reads as TGTGCCAGCAGTTACGGACGGGGTAGTACCGGGGAGCTGTTTTTT. Translated: CASSYGRGSTGELFF.

Comment on this clone: The identical CDR3 is also encoded by other nucleotide sequences in the sample. The rearrangement uses TRBV5-8 and TRBJ1-4; D unclear. Germline V gene lookup returns CDR1 SGHTS and CDR2 YDEGEE. This CDR3 region has 13 residues. Trimming pared 0 bases from V and 8 bases from J, leaving 8 bases between. The CDR3 region has the DNA TGTGCCAGCAGCTTGGTCAGAAGAGAAAAACTGTTTTTT. Translation: CASSLVRREKLFF. Supplemented by reference TRBV5-8 and TRBJ1-4, the full variable domain reads EAGVTQSPTHLIKTRGQQATLRCSPISGHTSVYWYQQALGLGLQFLLWYDEGEERNRGNFPPRFSGRQFPNYSSELNVNALELEDSALYLCASSLVRREKLFFGSGTQLSVL.

Turning to this clone: The identical CDR3 is also encoded by other nucleotide sequences in the sample. The chain combines TRBV6-6 with TRBJ2-1; D remains unclear. There are 12 residues in the CDR3. Germline V gene data show CDR1 as MNHNY and CDR2 as SVGAGI (reference sequence). The V and J ends lost 0 bases and 7 bases respectively, with 4 bases between them. Here the CDR3 reads CASSYSGNEQFF. In DNA form, the CDR3 reads TGTGCCAGCAGTTACTCAGGGAATGAGCAGTTCTTC.

The chain joins TRBV30 to TRBJ1-1; the D gene is possibly TRBD1 (5 bases). This CDR3 has 13 amino acids. V lost 3 bases and J lost 8, with 16 bases in between. Germline-derived CDR1 and CDR2 are GTSNPN and SVGIG (reference sequence). The CDR3 reads CAWRVFTGTEAFF. The CDR3 coding sequence is TGTGCCTGGAGGGTTTTCACAGGAACCGAAGCTTTCTTT. Filled out from reference TRBV30 and TRBJ1-1, the complete variable domain reads SQTIHQWPATLVQPVGSPLSLECTVEGTSNPNLYWYRQAAGRGLQLLFYSVGIGQISSEVPQNLSASRPQDRQFILSSKKLLLSDSGFYLCAWRVFTGTEAFFGQGTRLTVV.

A few counts support this clone. In the same sample, other DNA sequences code for this CDR3. The CDR3 DNA reads TGTGCCAGCAGTTACTCAGGGAATGAGCAGTTCTTC. The encoded protein is CASSYSGNEQFF. The chain combines TRBV6-5 with TRBJ2-1; D gene unclear. V was clipped by 0 bases and J by 7 bases, with 4 bases between them. The germline V gene encodes CDR1 MNHEY and CDR2 SVGAGI. The CDR3 is 12 amino acids.

J is TRBJ1-6 and V is TRBV7-2, with a tentative D call TRBD1 (5 bases). Germline V CDR1 and CDR2: SGHTA, FQGNSA. The length of the CDR3 is 15 residues. V dropped 0 bases and J dropped 9 bases, with 12 bases sitting between them. CDR3 nucleotide sequence: TGTGCCAGCAGCTTAGCCCCCACAGGAGGTTCACCCCTCCACTTT. Translating gives CASSLAPTGGSPLHF.

This clone was recorded a few times. V usage is TRBV28 and J usage is TRBJ1-1; D remains unclear. Deletions cut 8 bases from V and 0 bases from J, with 7 bases between. Germline CDR1 MDHEN, CDR2 SYDVKM. This CDR3 is built from 12 residues. CDR3 residues: CASRRLNTEAFF. The CDR3 coding sequence is TGTGCCAGCCGCAGGCTGAACACTGAAGCTTTCTTT.

This clone was observed a single time. The genes are TRBV6-6 and TRBJ1-2, with 7 bases matching TRBD1. Germline CDR1 MNHNY, CDR2 SVGAGI (reference sequence). This CDR3 contains 14 residues. V lost 3 bases and J lost 3; bases outside the gene matches: 4. In nucleotides, the CDR3 is TGTGCCAGCAGTTATATCAGGGGGGACTATGGCTACACCTTC. Translation: CASSYIRGDYGYTF.

J is TRBJ2-1 and V is TRBV6-1; a possible D gene is TRBD2 (7 bases). The V gene lost 9 bases and the J gene lost 7 bases, with 19 bases spanning the gap. The CDR3 covers 14 residues. Germline loops: CDR1 MNHNS, CDR2 SASEGT. The CDR3 sequence is CASRRRGAGNEQFF. CDR3 in DNA: TGTGCCAGTCGTCGCCGGGGGGCTGGAAATGAGCAGTTCTTC.

This clone was detected once. The chain carries TRBV7-2 and TRBJ2-1; TRBD2 aligns across 7 bases. From germline, CDR1 is SGHTA and CDR2 FQGNSA. CDR3 length: 16 residues. V lost 5 bases and J lost 1; bases outside the gene matches: 8. CDR3 nucleotide sequence: TGTGCCAGCAGCCTAAGCGGGACGGCGTCCTACAATGAGCAGTTCTTC. As protein: CASSLSGTASYNEQFF.

Concerning this clone itself: Other DNA sequences from this sample encode an identical CDR3 as well. The chain links TRBV5-1 to TRBJ2-3; 12 bases align to TRBD2. V lost 3 bases to trimming and J lost 1 base; unmatched junction nucleotides: 3. This CDR3 spans 16 amino acids. The germline CDR1 and CDR2 sequences are SGHRS and YFSETQ. CDR3 bases: TGCGCCAGCAGCTCGGCTAGCGGGAGGGGCACAGATACGCAGTATTTT. Encoded protein: CASSSASGRGTDTQYF.

This clone showed up just once. V is TRBV30 and J is TRBJ2-3; D may be TRBD2 (5 bases). The germline gives CDR1 GTSNPN, CDR2 SVGIG (reference sequence). The ends were cut back, 2 bases at V and 3 bases at J, with 12 bases in the middle. The CDR3 runs to 14 residues. The CDR3: CAWSRTGWTDTQYF. CDR3 nucleotide sequence: TGTGCCTGGAGTAGGACGGGATGGACAGATACGCAGTATTTT.

The chain employs TRBV28 and TRBJ2-2, with D perhaps matching TRBD1 (5 bases). Germline V gives CDR1 MDHEN, CDR2 SYDVKM. This CDR3 spans 15 amino acids. The V and J ends lost 9 bases and 2 bases respectively, with 16 bases between them. The CDR3: CASSRQRLNTGELFF. For the CDR3, the DNA is TGTGCCAGTTCGAGACAGAGATTAAACACCGGGGAGCTGTTTTTT.

The J gene is TRBJ2-1, the V gene TRBV6-6, with D hard to call. Trimming removed 0 bases at V and 4 bases at J, with 13 bases between. Looked up from germline, CDR1 is MNHNY and CDR2 is SVGAGI (reference sequence). This CDR3 comprises 16 residues. This CDR3 reads CASSYSLSLEYNEQFF. CDR3 nucleotides: TGTGCCAGCAGTTACTCGTTGTCACTTGAATACAATGAGCAGTTCTTC.

There are a few counts of this clone. This chain connects TRBV19 to TRBJ2-7; 12 bases align to TRBD2. Trimming cost V 6 bases and J 4 bases; bases outside gene matches: 7. Germline V gene sequence: CDR1 LNHDA, CDR2 SQIVND (reference sequence). The length of the CDR3 is 15 residues. The CDR3 sequence is CASRELAGGLYEQYF. CDR3 nucleotides: TGTGCCAGTAGGGAACTAGCGGGAGGTTTATACGAGCAGTACTTC.

With regard to this clone: This specimen includes other DNA sequences encoding the same CDR3. V gene TRBV5-1 combines with J gene TRBJ2-3; TRBD2 agrees at 12 bases. Germline lookup yields CDR1 SGHRS and CDR2 YFSETQ. The CDR3 is made up of 15 amino acids. Germline trimming cut 3 bases from V and 4 bases from J; bases unmatched to any gene: 3. CDR3 nucleotides: TGCGCCAGCAGCTCGGGACTAGCGGGCGCAGATACGCAGTATTTT. This gives the protein CASSSGLAGADTQYF.

The V gene is TRBV10-3, the J gene TRBJ2-7, with 11 bases that match TRBD2. The CDR3 loop spans 16 amino acids. Looked up from germline, CDR1 is ENHRY and CDR2 is SYGVKD. The junction had 5 bases not matched to a gene; V was cut back by 2 bases and J by 2 bases. Written as DNA, the CDR3 is TGTGCCATCAGTGAGGGACTAGCGGGTTCACCCTACGAGCAGTACTTC. It yields the protein CAISEGLAGSPYEQYF.

Concerning this clone: Distinct nucleotide sequences in the sample also encode this CDR3. The V and J genes are TRBV5-1 and TRBJ2-5; TRBD2 might be the D (6 bases). The CDR3 sequence is 14 residues long. Between the trimmed V and J ends, which lost 0 bases and 5 bases, there was a span of 11 bases. Germline V gene sequence: CDR1 SGHRS, CDR2 YFSETQ. The chain's CDR3 is CASSLVPGRETQYF. The CDR3 DNA sequence: TGCGCCAGCAGCTTGGTTCCGGGGAGGGAGACCCAGTACTTC.